This TCR beta chain was profiled in a study of blood T cells in healthy people across ages. A second PCR, run for roughly 7 to 12 cycles, used a sample-barcoded 5' primer plus a J-beta primer mix. TCRdb processed the 5' RACE reads anew with MiXCR; each CDR3 protein has one entry. The profile shows 1.8 million or so distinct CDR3 sequences, around 42% of them singletons. This clonotype showed up just a few times. The sequencing input was blood. The sequence came from a human donor in good health.

Here the CDR3 DNA reads TGTGCCAGCAGCACCGGACAGGGGCAAGGTAGAAGTGAGCAGTTCTTC. Its protein product is CASSTGQGQGRSEQFF. The chain couples TRBV7-2 to TRBJ2-1; TRBD1 aligns across 9 bases. The CDR3 is 16 amino acids. CDR1 SGHTA and CDR2 FQGNSA come from the germline V gene. V lost 5 bases and J lost 9; bases outside the gene matches: 14.